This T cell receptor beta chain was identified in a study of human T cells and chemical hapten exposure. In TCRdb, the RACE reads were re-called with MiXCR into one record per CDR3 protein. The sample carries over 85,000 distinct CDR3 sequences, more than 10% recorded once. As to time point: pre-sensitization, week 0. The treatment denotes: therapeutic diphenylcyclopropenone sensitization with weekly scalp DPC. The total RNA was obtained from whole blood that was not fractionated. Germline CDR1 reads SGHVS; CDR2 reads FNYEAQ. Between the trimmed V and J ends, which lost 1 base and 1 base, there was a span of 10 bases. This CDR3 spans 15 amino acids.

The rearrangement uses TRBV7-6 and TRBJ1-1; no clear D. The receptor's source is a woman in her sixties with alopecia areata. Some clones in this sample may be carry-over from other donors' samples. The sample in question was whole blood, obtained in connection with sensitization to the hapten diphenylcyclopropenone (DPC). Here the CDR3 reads CASSLVGIGNTEAFF. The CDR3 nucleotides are TGTGCCAGCAGCTTAGTGGGGATCGGGAACACTGAAGCTTTCTTT.